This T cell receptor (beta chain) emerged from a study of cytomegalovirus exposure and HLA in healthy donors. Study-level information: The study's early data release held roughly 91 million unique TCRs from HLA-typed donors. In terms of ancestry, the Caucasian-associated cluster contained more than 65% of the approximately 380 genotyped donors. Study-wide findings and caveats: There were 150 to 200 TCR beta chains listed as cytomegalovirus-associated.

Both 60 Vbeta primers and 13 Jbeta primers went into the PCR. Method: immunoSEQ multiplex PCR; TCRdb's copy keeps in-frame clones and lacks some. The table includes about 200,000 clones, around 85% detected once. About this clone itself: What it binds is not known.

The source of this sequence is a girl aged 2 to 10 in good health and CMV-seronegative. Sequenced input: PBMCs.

The CDR3 region is CASSESGGDYEQYF. Here the CDR3 DNA reads TGCGCCAGCAGTGAGTCGGGCGGGGACTACGAGCAGTACTTC. V gene TRBV10-1 combines with J gene TRBJ2-7; possibly TRBD2 for D (6 bases). Germline lookup yields CDR1 WNHNN and CDR2 SYGVQD (reference sequence). The V end lost 0 bases, the J end lost 3 bases, and 9 bases lay between the germline ends. This CDR3 has 14 residues.